This is a list of T cell receptor beta chains from one sample in a study of OX40 agonist ivuxolimab in advanced cancers. The assay was immunoSEQ multiplex PCR, and TCRdb's table has in-frame clones only and misses some. The data show around 27,000 clones, with 90% seen just once and roughly 22% held by the top ten. Specimen: CD4+ or CD8+ T cells sorted from blood, collected in a trial of the OX40 agonist ivuxolimab. Source of these receptors: an adult with an advanced solid tumor such as melanoma, head and neck, liver or kidney cancer. Both conserved end residues are part of each CDR3. A D gene is named only where the DNA matches it firmly. Clone size is stated in some rows and not others, as once, few, many or a class when expanded.

v_gene: TRBV15
j_gene: TRBJ2-1
abundance: -
d_gene: TRBD2
CDR3aa: CATSREGLAGITYNEQFF
CDR3nt: TGTGCCACCAGCAGAGAGGGACTAGCGGGAATCACCTACAATGAGCAGTTCTTC

v_gene: TRBV19
j_gene: TRBJ1-1
abundance: -
d_gene: -
CDR3aa: CASTRPGGATEAFF
CDR3nt: TGTGCCAGTACCCGACCTGGGGGGGCTACTGAAGCTTTCTTT

v_gene: TRBV7-9
j_gene: TRBJ1-4
abundance: -
d_gene: TRBD1
CDR3aa: CASSPPRVGTGGREKLFF
CDR3nt: TGTGCCAGCAGCCCTCCCCGTGTTGGGACAGGGGGCAGGGAAAAACTGTTTTTT

v_gene: TRBV19
j_gene: TRBJ2-3
abundance: -
d_gene: -
CDR3aa: CASSIPQAVNTDTQYF
CDR3nt: TGTGCCAGTAGTATCCCTCAAGCGGTAAACACAGATACGCAGTATTTT

v_gene: TRBV7-6
j_gene: TRBJ1-1
abundance: -
d_gene: -
CDR3aa: CASSPPGTGAGTEAFF
CDR3nt: TGTGCCAGCAGCCCCCCCGGGACGGGAGCGGGAACTGAAGCTTTCTTT

v_gene: TRBV11-3
j_gene: TRBJ2-3
abundance: -
d_gene: TRBD2
CDR3aa: CASMTRGGSTDTQYF
CDR3nt: TGTGCCAGCATGACGAGGGGAGGGAGCACAGATACGCAGTATTTT

v_gene: TRBV19
j_gene: TRBJ1-2
abundance: -
d_gene: TRBD1
CDR3aa: CASTPEDRGLLDGYTF
CDR3nt: TGTGCCAGTACCCCCGAGGACAGGGGGCTTTTGGATGGCTACACCTTC

v_gene: TRBV29-1
j_gene: TRBJ1-2
abundance: -
d_gene: -
CDR3aa: CSVQEGSGYTF
CDR3nt: TGCAGCGTTCAAGAGGGGTCTGGCTACACCTTC

v_gene: TRBV2
j_gene: TRBJ1-4
abundance: -
d_gene: -
CDR3aa: CASNPQGNEKLFF
CDR3nt: TGTGCCAGCAATCCTCAGGGAAATGAAAAACTGTTTTTT

v_gene: TRBV19
j_gene: TRBJ2-7
abundance: few
d_gene: -
CDR3aa: CASSITGQSYEQYF
CDR3nt: TGTGCCAGTAGTATAACTGGACAGAGCTACGAGCAGTACTTC

v_gene: TRBV12-5
j_gene: TRBJ1-1
abundance: -
d_gene: -
CDR3aa: CASGLLGTVMNTEAFF
CDR3nt: TGTGCTAGTGGTTTGCTGGGGACGGTAATGAACACTGAAGCTTTCTTT

v_gene: TRBV27
j_gene: TRBJ2-7
abundance: -
d_gene: TRBD1
CDR3aa: CASSVRQGSYEQYF
CDR3nt: TGTGCCAGCAGTGTCAGACAGGGTTCCTACGAGCAGTACTTC

v_gene: TRBV6-6
j_gene: TRBJ2-1
abundance: -
d_gene: TRBD1
CDR3aa: CASSYPKGQGYNEQFF
CDR3nt: TGTGCCAGCAGTTACCCCAAGGGACAGGGGTACAATGAGCAGTTCTTC

v_gene: TRBV29-1
j_gene: TRBJ2-5
abundance: -
d_gene: -
CDR3aa: CKRQPWTQYF
CDR3nt: TGCAAGCGCCAACCATGGACCCAGTACTTC

v_gene: TRBV13
j_gene: TRBJ2-5
abundance: -
d_gene: -
CDR3aa: CASSARVRETQYF
CDR3nt: TGTGCCAGCAGCGCCAGGGTCCGAGAGACCCAGTACTTC

v_gene: TRBV5-6
j_gene: TRBJ2-7
abundance: -
d_gene: TRBD1
CDR3aa: CASSPGQGFGYEQYF
CDR3nt: TGTGCCAGCAGCCCCGGACAGGGGTTTGGCTACGAGCAGTACTTC

v_gene: TRBV19
j_gene: TRBJ2-1
abundance: -
d_gene: -
CDR3aa: CASSIQRSSYNEQFF
CDR3nt: TGTGCCAGTAGTATTCAGCGGAGTTCCTACAATGAGCAGTTCTTC

v_gene: TRBV10-1
j_gene: TRBJ2-7
abundance: -
d_gene: TRBD1
CDR3aa: CASSESYEGALGEQYF
CDR3nt: TGCGCCAGCAGTGAGTCATATGAGGGGGCTCTTGGTGAGCAGTACTTC

v_gene: TRBV27
j_gene: TRBJ2-3
abundance: -
d_gene: -
CDR3aa: CASSYGHNPGAQYF
CDR3nt: TGTGCCAGCAGTTATGGACATAATCCCGGAGCGCAGTATTTT

v_gene: TRBV19
j_gene: TRBJ2-1
abundance: -
d_gene: -
CDR3aa: CASGTPNEQFF
CDR3nt: TGTGCCAGTGGAACGCCCAATGAGCAGTTCTTC

v_gene: TRBV11-3
j_gene: TRBJ2-1
abundance: -
d_gene: TRBD1
CDR3aa: CASSGTGGRIDEQFF
CDR3nt: TGTGCCAGCAGCGGGACAGGGGGCAGGATCGATGAGCAGTTCTTC

v_gene: TRBV27
j_gene: TRBJ1-1
abundance: few
d_gene: -
CDR3aa: CASSLLQDHTEAFF
CDR3nt: TGTGCCAGCAGTTTATTACAGGACCACACTGAAGCTTTCTTT

v_gene: TRBV14
j_gene: TRBJ2-3
abundance: -
d_gene: TRBD2
CDR3aa: CASSQLAGGPIDTQYF
CDR3nt: TGTGCCAGCAGCCAACTAGCGGGAGGGCCAATAGATACGCAGTATTTT

v_gene: TRBV10-3
j_gene: TRBJ2-7
abundance: -
d_gene: TRBD2
CDR3aa: CAISETSGTYEQYF
CDR3nt: TGTGCCATCAGTGAGACTAGCGGGACGTACGAGCAGTACTTC

v_gene: TRBV27
j_gene: TRBJ2-2
abundance: -
d_gene: -
CDR3aa: CASSFVGGMNTGELFF
CDR3nt: TGTGCCAGCAGTTTCGTTGGGGGCATGAACACCGGGGAGCTGTTTTTT

v_gene: TRBV5-6
j_gene: TRBJ2-7
abundance: -
d_gene: TRBD2
CDR3aa: CASSWGLAGGLEQYF
CDR3nt: TGTGCCAGCAGCTGGGGGCTAGCGGGAGGCCTCGAGCAGTACTTC

v_gene: TRBV9
j_gene: TRBJ2-7
abundance: -
d_gene: -
CDR3aa: CASSVGGGMGYEQYF
CDR3nt: TGTGCCAGCAGCGTAGGGGGCGGGATGGGCTACGAGCAGTACTTC

v_gene: TRBV2
j_gene: TRBJ1-4
abundance: -
d_gene: -
CDR3aa: CASRDGLGEKLFF
CDR3nt: TGTGCCAGCAGGGACGGGTTGGGTGAAAAACTGTTTTTT

v_gene: TRBV7-4
j_gene: TRBJ2-6
abundance: -
d_gene: -
CDR3aa: CASSGPPSQSRANVLTF
CDR3nt: TGTGCCAGCAGCGGACCGCCCTCACAAAGTCGGGCCAACGTCCTGACTTTC

v_gene: TRBV2
j_gene: TRBJ1-2
abundance: -
d_gene: -
CDR3aa: CASSEWGIGYTF
CDR3nt: TGTGCCAGCAGTGAGTGGGGCATCGGCTACACCTTC

v_gene: TRBV2
j_gene: TRBJ1-4
abundance: -
d_gene: -
CDR3aa: CASSERGIPATNEKLFF
CDR3nt: TGTGCCAGCAGTGAACGAGGGATTCCAGCAACTAATGAAAAACTGTTTTTT

v_gene: TRBV7-9
j_gene: TRBJ2-7
abundance: -
d_gene: -
CDR3aa: CASSKDSNEQYF
CDR3nt: TGTGCCAGCAGCAAGGACTCTAACGAGCAGTACTTC

v_gene: TRBV25-1
j_gene: TRBJ1-2
abundance: -
d_gene: TRBD1
CDR3aa: CASSHPGQVSSGYTF
CDR3nt: TGTGCCAGCAGCCACCCTGGACAGGTTTCGAGCGGCTACACCTTC